Detailed here is one TCR beta chain. Survey-level TCR beta sequencing used the immunoSEQ assay. Measured with immunoSEQ multiplex PCR; TCRdb has only the in-frame clones, and not every one. The repertoire holds some 68,000 clones, about 94% seen once, with roughly 4% in the top ten. The germline V gene encodes CDR1 LNHDA and CDR2 SQIVND (reference sequence). This CDR3 is built from 15 residues. Trimming stripped 4 bases from V and 5 bases from J, with 17 bases between. The rearrangement joins TRBV19 to TRBJ2-5; possibly TRBD1 or TRBD2 for D (5 bases each). The sequence was collected from a man in his forties with rheumatoid arthritis. The sequenced material came from PBMCs. The CDR3 loop reads CASSSTPGPWETQYF. CDR3 coding DNA: TGTGCCAGTAGTAGCACCCCGGGGCCGTGGGAGACCCAGTACTTC.